In its sample, the clone carrying this T cell receptor beta chain was seen many times. Its antigen remains unidentified. Germline CDR1 is SNHLY and CDR2 is FYNNEI. J was trimmed by 2 bases and V by 7 bases; bases with no gene match: 8. The length of the CDR3 is 14 residues. The record originates from a study of metastatic and nonmetastatic thyroid tumors. At the level of the study: Across peripheral blood and tumor or nodule tissue samples taken from malignant and benign thyroid patients, the repertoires were compared with one another. Study-wide results and caveats: According to reports, the diversity of TCR beta was significantly higher in malignant thyroid tumors than in benign nodules, and this held in both blood and tumor samples.

Nobody among the patients had been given any treatment before thyroid surgery. Methods used by the authors: In papillary thyroid cancer, a distant-metastasis classifier was built using CDR3 differences across clinicopathological groups. TCRdb re-called the PCR reads with MiXCR. The V and J calls and clone size come from TCRdb's table, not from the authors' own analysis. This sample has tens of thousands of clones, with roughly 13% found just once. This sequence originates from a female donor with papillary thyroid cancer or a benign thyroid nodule (not recorded which). Some clones in this sample may be carry-over from other donors' samples. Sequencing was carried out using blood. The J gene is TRBJ2-7, the V gene TRBV2; TRBD1 aligns across 7 bases. CDR3 protein: CASKNRGLAYEQYF. The CDR3 DNA follows: TGTGCCAGCAAAAACAGGGGTCTGGCCTACGAGCAGTACTTC.